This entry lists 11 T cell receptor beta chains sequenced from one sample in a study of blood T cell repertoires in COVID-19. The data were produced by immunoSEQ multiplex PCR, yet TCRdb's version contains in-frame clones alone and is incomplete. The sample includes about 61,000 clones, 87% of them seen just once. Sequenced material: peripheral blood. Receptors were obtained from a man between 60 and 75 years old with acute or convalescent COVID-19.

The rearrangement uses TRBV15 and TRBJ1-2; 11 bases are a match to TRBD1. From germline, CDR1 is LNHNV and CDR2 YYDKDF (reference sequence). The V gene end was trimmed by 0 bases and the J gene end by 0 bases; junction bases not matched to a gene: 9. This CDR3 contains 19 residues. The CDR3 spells CATSRDRAGTGGPNYGYTF. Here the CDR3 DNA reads TGTGCCACCAGCAGAGATAGGGCCGGGACAGGGGGTCCTAACTATGGCTACACCTTC.

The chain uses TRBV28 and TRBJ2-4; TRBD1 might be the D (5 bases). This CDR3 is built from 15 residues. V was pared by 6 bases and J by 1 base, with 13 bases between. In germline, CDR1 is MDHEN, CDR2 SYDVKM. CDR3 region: CASSSGPRAKNIQYF. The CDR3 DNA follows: TGTGCCAGCAGCTCAGGGCCCCGGGCCAAAAACATTCAGTACTTC. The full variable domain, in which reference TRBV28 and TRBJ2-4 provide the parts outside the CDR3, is DVKVTQSSRYLVKRTGEKVFLECVQDMDHENMFWYRQDPGLGLRLIYFSYDVKMKEKGDIPEGYSVSREKKERFSLILESASTNQTSMYLCASSSGPRAKNIQYFGAGTRLSVL.

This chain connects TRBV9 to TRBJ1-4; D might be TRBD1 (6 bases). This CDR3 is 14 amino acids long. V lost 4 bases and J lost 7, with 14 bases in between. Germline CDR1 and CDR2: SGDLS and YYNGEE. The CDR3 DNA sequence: TGTGCCAGCAGCCTCAGCCAGGGGAGTGAAAAACTGTTTTTT. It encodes CASSLSQGSEKLFF. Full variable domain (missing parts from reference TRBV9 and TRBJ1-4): DSGVTQTPKHLITATGQRVTLRCSPRSGDLSVYWYQQSLDQGLQFLIQYYNGEERAKGNILERFSAQQFPDLHSELNLSSLELGDSALYFCASSLSQGSEKLFFGSGTQLSVL.

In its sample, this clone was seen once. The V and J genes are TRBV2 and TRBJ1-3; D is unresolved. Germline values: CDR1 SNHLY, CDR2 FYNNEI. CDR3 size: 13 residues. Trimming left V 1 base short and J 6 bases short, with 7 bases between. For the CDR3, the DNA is TGTGCCAGCAGTGAAGTACACCAAAACACCATATATTTT. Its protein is CASSEVHQNTIYF.

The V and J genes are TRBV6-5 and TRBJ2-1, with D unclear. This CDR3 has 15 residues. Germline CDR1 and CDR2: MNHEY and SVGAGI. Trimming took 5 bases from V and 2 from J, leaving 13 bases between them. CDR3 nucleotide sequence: TGTGCCAGCAGTCGTGGGCAGAATACCTACAATGAGCAGTTCTTC. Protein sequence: CASSRGQNTYNEQFF.

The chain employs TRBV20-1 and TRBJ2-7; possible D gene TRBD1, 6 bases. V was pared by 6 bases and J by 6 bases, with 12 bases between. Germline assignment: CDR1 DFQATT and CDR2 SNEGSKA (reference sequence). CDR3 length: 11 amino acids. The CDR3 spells CSASTGREQYF. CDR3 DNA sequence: TGCAGTGCGAGTACAGGGCGCGAGCAGTACTTC.

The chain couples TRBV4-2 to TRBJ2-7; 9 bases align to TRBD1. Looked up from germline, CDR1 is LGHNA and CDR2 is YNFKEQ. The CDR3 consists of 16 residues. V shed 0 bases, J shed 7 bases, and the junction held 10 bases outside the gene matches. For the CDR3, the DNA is TGTGCCAGCAGCCAAGAGGGGACAGGGTTAGAGAAGGAGCAGTACTTC. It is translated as CASSQEGTGLEKEQYF.

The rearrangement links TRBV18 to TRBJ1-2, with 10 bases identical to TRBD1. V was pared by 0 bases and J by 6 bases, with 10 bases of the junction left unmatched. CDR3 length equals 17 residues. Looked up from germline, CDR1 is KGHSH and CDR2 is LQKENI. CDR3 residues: CASSPPMGQGTGDGYTF. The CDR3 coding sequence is TGTGCCAGCTCACCACCGATGGGACAGGGGACCGGTGATGGCTACACCTTC. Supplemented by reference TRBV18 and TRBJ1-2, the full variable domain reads NAGVMQNPRHLVRRRGQEARLRCSPMKGHSHVYWYRQLPEEGLKFMVYLQKENIIDESGMPKERFSAEFPKEGPSILRIQQVVRGDSAAYFCASSPPMGQGTGDGYTFGSGTRLTVV.

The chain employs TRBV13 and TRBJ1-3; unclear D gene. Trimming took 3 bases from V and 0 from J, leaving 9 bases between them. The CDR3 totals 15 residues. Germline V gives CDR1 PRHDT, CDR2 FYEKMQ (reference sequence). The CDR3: CASSFPRYSGNTIYF. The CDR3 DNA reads TGTGCCAGCAGCTTTCCTCGGTACTCTGGAAACACCATATATTTT.

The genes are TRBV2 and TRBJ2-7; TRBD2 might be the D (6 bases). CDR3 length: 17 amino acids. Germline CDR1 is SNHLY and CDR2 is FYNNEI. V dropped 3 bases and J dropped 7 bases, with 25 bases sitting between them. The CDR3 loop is CASSDPRVLAASGEQYF. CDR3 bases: TGTGCCAGCAGTGACCCGAGGGTTTTAGCGGCCTCGGGGGAGCAGTACTTC.

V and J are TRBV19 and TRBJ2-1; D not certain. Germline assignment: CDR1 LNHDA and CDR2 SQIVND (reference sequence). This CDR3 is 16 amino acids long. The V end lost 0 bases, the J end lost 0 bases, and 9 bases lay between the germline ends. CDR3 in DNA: TGTGCCAGTAGTATAGATCGAGGTTTCTCCTACAATGAGCAGTTCTTC. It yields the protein CASSIDRGFSYNEQFF. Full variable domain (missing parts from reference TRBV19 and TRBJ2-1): DGGITQSPKYLFRKEGQNVTLSCEQNLNHDAMYWYRQDPGQGLRLIYYSQIVNDFQKGDIAEGYSVSREKKESFPLTVTSAQKNPTAFYLCASSIDRGFSYNEQFFGPGTRLTVL.